This TCR beta chain was recorded in a study of beta chain features in type 1 diabetes. General study findings and limits: PCR might show a preference for shorter templates, equally across patients and controls. Patients showed naive, central memory and Treg TCRB repertoires that appeared more similar than those of healthy donors.

Sequencing targeted expressed TCRB transcripts, as all isolated RNA had been reverse transcribed. Measured with immunoSEQ multiplex PCR; TCRdb has only the in-frame clones, and not every one. The sample shows roughly 450,000 clones, approximately 10% of them seen only once. V shed 4 bases and J shed 0 bases, with 10 bases lying between them. The V gene's germline CDR1 is MDHEN and CDR2 SYDVKM. The CDR3 covers 15 residues. A remark on this clone: Its antigen is unidentified.

Sequenced sample: naive CD4+ T cells from blood. The rearrangement uses TRBV28 and TRBJ1-5, with D uncertain. This clonotype was sampled from a woman between 18 and 30 years old in good health. The chain's CDR3 is CASSYPGGSNQPQHF. The CDR3 DNA sequence: TGTGCCAGCAGTTATCCGGGAGGTAGCAATCAGCCCCAGCATTTT.